Each of the 27 T cell receptor beta chains below was sequenced from the same sample in a study of monozygotic twins with inflammatory bowel disease. No DNA is given; TCRdb re-called the 5' RACE reads and lists each CDR3 protein once. The specimen's table records a few hundred thousand distinct CDR3 sequences. The sample was blood. These receptors originate from a human donor with ulcerative colitis or Crohn's disease, or a healthy co-twin of an affected twin (not recorded which).

The chain combines TRBV20-1 with TRBJ1-2; the D call of TRBD1 rests on TCRdb alone, since no DNA is present to check it. From germline, CDR1 is DFQATT and CDR2 SNEGSKA (reference sequence). CDR3 size: 13 residues. CDR3 in amino acids: CSASVGTTYGYTF.

The gene calls are TRBV6-2 or TRBV6-3 and TRBJ1-2. Germline assignment: CDR1 MNHEY and CDR2 SVGEGT. The CDR3 is made up of 12 amino acids. Here the CDR3 reads CASSEEAYGYTF.

The gene calls are TRBV19 and TRBJ1-1; TCRdb's D call, TRBD1, is unchecked because there is no DNA. Germline lookup yields CDR1 LNHDA and CDR2 SQIVND (reference sequence). The CDR3 has 16 amino acids. The CDR3 is CASSISTRGARDEAFF. The variable domain in full, with the rest retrieved from reference TRBV19 and TRBJ1-1, is DGGITQSPKYLFRKEGQNVTLSCEQNLNHDAMYWYRQDPGQGLRLIYYSQIVNDFQKGDIAEGYSVSREKKESFPLTVTSAQKNPTAFYLCASSISTRGARDEAFFGQGTRLTVV.

This CDR3 reads CSVDTSGRGGDTQYF. The V call is TRBV29-1, the J call TRBJ2-3; no DNA is available, so the TRBD2 call from TCRdb remains unchecked. The CDR3 has 15 amino acids. Germline CDR1 SQVTM, CDR2 ANQGSEA.

This CDR3 reads CASRISRVGRGLVSYEQYF. The chain uses TRBV14 and TRBJ2-7; TCRdb outputs TRBD1, but without DNA this stays unchecked. From germline, CDR1 is SGHDN and CDR2 FVKESK. The CDR3 is 19 amino acids.

This chain joins TRBV7-6 and TRBJ2-7; TCRdb picks TRBD1, but there is no DNA to check that call. The CDR3 is made up of 14 amino acids. Germline-derived CDR1 and CDR2 are SGHVS and FNYEAQ. This chain's CDR3 is CASSATGGVYEQYF.

The V call is TRBV28, the J call TRBJ2-5; with no DNA, the TCRdb D assignment of TRBD2 cannot be verified. This CDR3 contains 14 residues. The germline gives CDR1 MDHEN, CDR2 SYDVKM. Here the CDR3 reads CASSRWGGRETQYF.

The chain has TRBV12-3 or TRBV12-4 and TRBJ2-1; the TRBD2 assignment by TCRdb is unverifiable without DNA. The CDR3 has 15 amino acids. CDR3 residues: CASSRTSGSRNEQFF.

The chain joins TRBV7-6 to TRBJ2-7; TCRdb's D gene call, TRBD1, goes unchecked for lack of DNA. The CDR3 runs to 15 residues. Germline CDR1 is SGHVS and CDR2 is FNYEAQ. The chain's CDR3 is CASSPGTGGPYEQYF. Together with reference TRBV7-6 and TRBJ2-7, the CDR3 gives the full variable domain: GAGVSQSPRYKVTKRGQDVALRCDPISGHVSLYWYRQALGQGPEFLTYFNYEAQQDKSGLPNDRFSAERPEGSISTLTIQRTEQRDSAMYRCASSPGTGGPYEQYFGPGTRLTVT.

V and J are TRBV12-3 or TRBV12-4 and TRBJ2-2; TCRdb's D call, TRBD2, is unchecked because there is no DNA. CDR3 length: 19 amino acids. The CDR3 is CASRRAEGPGTRKPGELFF.

The rearrangement links TRBV14 to TRBJ2-1. Germline CDR1 SGHDN, CDR2 FVKESK. The CDR3 is 14 amino acids. The CDR3 spells CASSQGLALHEQFF.

This rearrangement joins TRBV5-5 to TRBJ2-7; TCRdb's D call, TRBD1, is unchecked because there is no DNA. Looked up from germline, CDR1 is SGHKS and CDR2 is YYEKEE (reference sequence). The CDR3 extends over 17 amino acids. The CDR3: CASSLYSGARVLFEQYF. Combining the CDR3 with reference TRBV5-5 and TRBJ2-7 gives the whole variable domain DAGVTQSPTHLIKTRGQQVTLRCSPISGHKSVSWYQQVLGQGPQFIFQYYEKEERGRGNFPDRFSARQFPNYSSELNVNALLLGDSALYLCASSLYSGARVLFEQYFGPGTRLTVT.

The rearrangement uses TRBV10-3 and TRBJ2-3; checking the TCRdb D call of TRBD2 is not possible without DNA. Germline CDR1 is ENHRY and CDR2 is SYGVKD. The CDR3 has 16 residues. CDR3 in amino acids: CAIRGGTSVLTDTQYF.

This chain's CDR3 is CASSRRTGYEQYF. The chain links TRBV5-1 to TRBJ2-7; no DNA is available, so the TRBD1 call from TCRdb remains unchecked. The CDR3 sequence is 13 residues long. Per germline, CDR1 SGHRS and CDR2 YFSETQ.

The gene calls are TRBV20-1 and TRBJ1-1; lacking DNA, the TRBD1 call made by TCRdb goes unchecked. Germline CDR1 is DFQATT and CDR2 is SNEGSKA (reference sequence). CDR3 size: 15 residues. The CDR3: CSARDGGSGGTEAFF.

The genes are TRBV5-4 and TRBJ2-4. CDR1 SGHNT and CDR2 YYREEE come from the germline V gene (reference sequence). The CDR3 runs to 14 residues. The chain's CDR3 is CASSSVVGNGPTLF.

The chain recombines TRBV6-5 with TRBJ2-6; TCRdb returns TRBD1, unconfirmable since there is no DNA. The germline V gene encodes CDR1 MNHEY and CDR2 SVGAGI. This CDR3 has 16 amino acids. CDR3 loop: CASSYIGGAGANVLTF.

CDR3 sequence reads: CASSFRDGVRETQYF. This chain connects TRBV28 to TRBJ2-5; TCRdb designates TRBD1, a call that cannot be tested without DNA. CDR1 is MDHEN and CDR2 is SYDVKM in the germline V gene. This CDR3 is built from 15 residues. Filled out from reference TRBV28 and TRBJ2-5, the complete variable domain reads DVKVTQSSRYLVKRTGEKVFLECVQDMDHENMFWYRQDPGLGLRLIYFSYDVKMKEKGDIPEGYSVSREKKERFSLILESASTNQTSMYLCASSFRDGVRETQYFGPGTRLLVL.

The chain employs TRBV9 and TRBJ2-5. Germline V lookup: CDR1 SGDLS, CDR2 YYNGEE. The CDR3 runs 17 residues. The CDR3 here is CASSVGIQRAIQETQYF.

The gene calls are TRBV20-1 and TRBJ2-5. Germline lookup yields CDR1 DFQATT and CDR2 SNEGSKA (reference sequence). The CDR3 runs 14 residues. CDR3 sequence: CSARDLRVGETQYF.

The genes are TRBV27 and TRBJ1-2. Germline loops: CDR1 MNHEY, CDR2 SMNVEV (reference sequence). The CDR3 spans 18 residues. The CDR3 protein is CASSLKRATGMGHYGYTF.

This chain joins TRBV7-2 and TRBJ2-3. CDR1 is SGHTA, CDR2 FQGNSA, per germline. The CDR3 is made up of 15 amino acids. The CDR3 spells CASSLEARNTDTQYF.

The chain is built from TRBV7-9 and TRBJ2-4; the D call from TCRdb, TRBD2, cannot be confirmed without DNA. Germline CDR1 reads SEHNR; CDR2 reads FQNEAQ (reference sequence). The CDR3 has 15 residues. The CDR3 reads CASSPLAVAKNIQYF.

V and J are TRBV11-2 and TRBJ2-2; the TCRdb call, TRBD2, lacks DNA for checking. Looked up from germline, CDR1 is SGHAT and CDR2 is FQNNGV. This CDR3 spans 18 amino acids. CDR3 sequence reads: CASSPGTSGRANTGELFF.

The rearrangement joins TRBV14 to TRBJ1-4; TCRdb picks TRBD1, but there is no DNA to check that call. The CDR3 extends over 17 amino acids. Germline values: CDR1 SGHDN, CDR2 FVKESK. CDR3 amino acids: CASSRQRGAGVNEKLFF.

This chain links TRBV10-3 with TRBJ2-1; the TRBD2 assignment by TCRdb is unverifiable without DNA. There are 16 residues in the CDR3. Germline V gene data show CDR1 as ENHRY and CDR2 as SYGVKD. The CDR3 loop reads CAISAASGGAYNEQFF.

The V gene is TRBV6-2 or TRBV6-3, the J gene TRBJ1-5; TCRdb calls TRBD1, which cannot be checked without DNA. This CDR3 contains 14 residues. CDR1 is MNHEY and CDR2 is SVGEGT in the germline V gene. The CDR3 protein is CASSPWAGNQPQHF.